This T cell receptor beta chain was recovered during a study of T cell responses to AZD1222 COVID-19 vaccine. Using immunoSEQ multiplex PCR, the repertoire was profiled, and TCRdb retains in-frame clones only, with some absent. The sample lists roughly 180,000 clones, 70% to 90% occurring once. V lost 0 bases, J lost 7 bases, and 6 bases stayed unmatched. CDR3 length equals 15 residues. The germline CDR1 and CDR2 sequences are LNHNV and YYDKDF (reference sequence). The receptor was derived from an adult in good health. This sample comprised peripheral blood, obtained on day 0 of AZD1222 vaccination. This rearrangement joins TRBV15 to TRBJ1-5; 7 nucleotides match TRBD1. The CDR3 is CATSRENRGQQPQHF. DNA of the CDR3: TGTGCCACCAGCAGAGAAAATAGGGGGCAACAGCCCCAGCATTTT.